The 3 T cell receptor beta chains reported below all come from one sample, sequenced in a study of control samples from healthy donors and cancer patients. Profiling relied on immunoSEQ multiplex PCR, and the TCRdb table lists in-frame clones only, not all of them. The data show 100,000 or so clones, roughly nine tenths seen once. Sequencing was performed on blood. These receptors were collected from a woman aged 18-29 years in good health.

The genes are TRBV24-1 and TRBJ2-6; tentatively, D is TRBD2 (6 bases). The CDR3 consists of 19 residues. V lost 4 bases and J 1 base, leaving 19 bases between the germline ends. Germline CDR1 is KGHDR and CDR2 is SFDVKD. Here the CDR3 reads CATSDPIRGSKSGANVLTF. In DNA form, the CDR3 reads TGTGCCACCAGTGACCCAATCCGGGGGTCTAAATCTGGGGCCAACGTCCTGACTTTC.

CDR3 DNA: TGTGCCAGCAGCCCGCAACCGTGGGGGACTAGCGGGAGGGTCAGCTCCTACGAGCAGTACTTC. Protein: CASSPQPWGTSGRVSSYEQYF. The V and J genes are TRBV7-8 and TRBJ2-7, with 16 bases lining up with TRBD2. The CDR3 contains 21 residues. V dropped 5 bases and J dropped 0; count of bases not matched to a gene: 16. CDR1 and CDR2 (germline): SGHVS, FQNEAQ.

This clone appeared a single time. The V call is TRBV5-5, the J call TRBJ1-4; D is unresolved. CDR1 and CDR2 from the germline V gene are SGHKS and YYEKEE (reference sequence). V dropped 3 bases and J dropped 0 bases, with 9 bases sitting between them. CDR3 length equals 15 residues. The CDR3 sequence is CASSSSGATNEKLFF. For the CDR3, the DNA is TGTGCCAGCAGCTCGTCGGGTGCAACTAATGAAAAACTGTTTTTT. Looking up the rest from reference TRBV5-5 and TRBJ1-4 gives the full variable domain: DAGVTQSPTHLIKTRGQQVTLRCSPISGHKSVSWYQQVLGQGPQFIFQYYEKEERGRGNFPDRFSARQFPNYSSELNVNALLLGDSALYLCASSSSGATNEKLFFGSGTQLSVL.